The clone carrying this TCR beta chain was observed a handful of times. Profiling relied on immunoSEQ multiplex PCR, and the TCRdb table lists in-frame clones only, not all of them. The sample contains about 1,000 clones, about 13% of which appear only once. The CDR3 spans 16 residues. Germline CDR1 and CDR2: SGDLS and YYNGEE. V was pared by 0 bases and J by 1 base, with 11 bases between. The sample belongs to a study of tumour-infiltrating T cells in Burkitt lymphoma. Study information: Productive clonality predicted overall and progression-free survival.

This clonotype originated in a human donor with diffuse large B-cell lymphoma. Source material: tumor tissue. The genes are TRBV9 and TRBJ2-4; D not resolved. The CDR3 sequence is CASSVGAALAKNIQYF. CDR3 DNA: TGTGCCAGCAGCGTAGGCGCAGCACTGGCCAAAAACATTCAGTACTTC.